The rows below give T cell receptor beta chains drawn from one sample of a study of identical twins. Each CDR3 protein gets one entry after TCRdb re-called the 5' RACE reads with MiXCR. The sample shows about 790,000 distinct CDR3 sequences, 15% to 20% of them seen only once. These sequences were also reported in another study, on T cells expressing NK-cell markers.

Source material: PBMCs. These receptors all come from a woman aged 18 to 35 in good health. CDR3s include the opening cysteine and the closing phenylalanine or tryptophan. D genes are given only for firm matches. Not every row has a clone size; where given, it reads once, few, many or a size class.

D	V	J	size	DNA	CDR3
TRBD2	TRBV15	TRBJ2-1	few	TGTGCCACCAGCATCGGCGATAGCGGGTGGGGTGAGCAGTTCTTC	CATSIGDSGWGEQFF
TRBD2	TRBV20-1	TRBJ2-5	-	TGCAGTGCTAGGGGACTAGCGGGAAACATATATGTAGAGACCCAGTACTTC	CSARGLAGNIYVETQYF
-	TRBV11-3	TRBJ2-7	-	TGTGCCAGCAGGGGGACGGCGGGGGAGCAGTACTTC	CASRGTAGEQYF
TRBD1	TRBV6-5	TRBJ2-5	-	TGTGCCAGCAGTTACTCGGCAGGGGGCGTGAGGGAGACCCAGTACTTC	CASSYSAGGVRETQYF
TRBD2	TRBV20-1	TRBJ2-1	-	TGCAGTGCTAGAGATTTGGCGGGAGGCGATGAGCAGTTCTTC	CSARDLAGGDEQFF
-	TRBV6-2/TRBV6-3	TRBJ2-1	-	TGTGCCAGCAGTTACTCCCCTCTCGGCGATGAGCAGTTCTTC	CASSYSPLGDEQFF
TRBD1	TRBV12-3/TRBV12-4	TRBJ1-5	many	TGTGCCAGCAGTTCTCGGGACAGGGGCTATCAGCCCCAGCATTTT	CASSSRDRGYQPQHF
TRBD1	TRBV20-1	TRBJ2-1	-	TGCAGTGCTAGAGACCCCGGGACAGGGATCGGGAATGAGCAGTTCTTC	CSARDPGTGIGNEQFF
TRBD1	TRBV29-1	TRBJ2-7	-	TGCAGCGTTGAAGATCGTGGACAGGGGATTTACGAGCAGTACTTC	CSVEDRGQGIYEQYF
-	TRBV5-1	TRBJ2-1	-	TGCGCCAGCAGCGTAGGGGTTTTGACCGCTTGGAAAAGTCTGTTCTTC	CASSVGVLTAWKSLFF
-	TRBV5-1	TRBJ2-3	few	TGCGCCAGCAGCCCTCCGTGGATGGCGGCAGATACGCAGTATTTT	CASSPPWMAADTQYF
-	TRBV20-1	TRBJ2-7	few	TGCAGTGCTAGTGGGGGGCCCTTTCCCCACGAGCAGTACTTC	CSASGGPFPHEQYF
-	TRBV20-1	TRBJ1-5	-	TGCAGTGCTATAGGACAGACATATCAGCCCCAGCATTTT	CSAIGQTYQPQHF
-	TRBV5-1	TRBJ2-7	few	TGCGCCAGCAGCTTTCTGTCTACAGGAGTCTACGAGCAGTACTTC	CASSFLSTGVYEQYF
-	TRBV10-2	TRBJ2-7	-	TGCGCCAGCACGTTGGGGGGCGACTCCTACGAGCAGTACTTC	CASTLGGDSYEQYF
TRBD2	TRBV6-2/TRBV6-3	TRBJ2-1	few	TGTGCCAGCAGTTACTGGACTAGCGGGTACAATGAGCAGTTCTTC	CASSYWTSGYNEQFF
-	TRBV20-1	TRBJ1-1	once	TGCAGTGCTGCCGGGGCGGTTGAAGCTTTCTTT	CSAAGAVEAFF
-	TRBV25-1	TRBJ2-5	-	TGTGCCAGCAGTGAAACCCCCCAGGCGGGAGAGACCCAGTACTTC	CASSETPQAGETQYF
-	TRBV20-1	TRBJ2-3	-	TGCAGTGCTAACTCCCGGGGATGGGGCACAGATACGCAGTATTTT	CSANSRGWGTDTQYF
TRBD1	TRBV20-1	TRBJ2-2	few	TGCAGTGCTAGAGAAGGACAGGGGGCGTCCGGGGAGCTGTTTTTT	CSAREGQGASGELFF